A single sample is the source of the 28 T cell receptor beta chains below, sequenced in a study of Ad26.COV2.S vaccination and SARS-CoV-2 variants (dated by TCRdb to the early 2020s). According to the study, the label for this sample's treatment or condition signals: about 20 received Ad26.COV2.S at low or high dose, single or two shots; about five received placebo; per-sample allocation not given. For vaccine and placebo recipients, the sequenced repertoires came from samples collected on day 63 after the first injection. The protocol used for the library was the immunoSEQ multiplex PCR assay. Imported from immuneACCESS, the table was reduced by TCRdb to in-frame sequences with V and J called. These copies leave out some clones; in studies compared against another copy, an unresolved V gene accounts for under half, and the cause of the remainder is not known. Here the sample has some 390,000 clones; 89% occur a single time. The top ten clonotypes cover approximately 1.9% of the sample.

The specimen was peripheral blood, collected in a trial of Ad26.COV2.S vaccine versus placebo. These receptors were collected from a person aged 18-60 years who received the Ad26.COV2.S COVID-19 vaccine or a placebo.

The chain combines TRBV14 with TRBJ1-1; D is undetermined. From germline, CDR1 is SGHDN and CDR2 FVKESK. The V and J ends lost 2 bases and 8 bases respectively, with 12 bases between them. This CDR3 contains 13 residues. As DNA, the CDR3 is TGTGCCAGCAGCCAATTCGGACGGAGCGAAGCTTTCTTT. Amino acid sequence: CASSQFGRSEAFF.

The gene calls are TRBV6-2 or TRBV6-3 and TRBJ1-1, with D unclear. This CDR3 is built from 12 residues. Germline V CDR1 and CDR2: MNHEY, SVGEGT. V gave up 2 bases and J gave up 5 bases, with 6 bases separating them. The CDR3 coding sequence is TGTGCCAGCAGTTACAGTTGGACTGAAGCTTTCTTT. This gives the protein CASSYSWTEAFF.

A single count supports this clone. The V gene is TRBV28, the J gene TRBJ1-2, with D hard to call. V shed 7 bases and J shed 8 bases, with 11 bases lying between them. CDR3 length equals 11 residues. Germline CDR1 is MDHEN and CDR2 is SYDVKM. The CDR3 spells CASISSYGYTF. The CDR3 coding sequence is TGTGCCAGCATCTCGTCGTACGGCTACACCTTC.

A word on this clone: Different DNA sequences within this sample yield the same CDR3. The chain is built from TRBV18 and TRBJ2-3; tentatively, D is TRBD2 (6 bases). Trimming cost V 3 bases and J 3 bases, with 10 bases left between them. The CDR3 has 14 amino acids. Germline CDR1 KGHSH, CDR2 LQKENI. DNA for the CDR3: TGTGCCAGCTCACCGCCGGCGGGAACAGATACGCAGTATTTT. Translation: CASSPPAGTDTQYF.

The chain joins TRBV10-3 to TRBJ2-4; D is uncertain. In germline, CDR1 is ENHRY, CDR2 SYGVKD. This CDR3 is 15 amino acids long. Trimming left V 0 bases short and J 7 bases short, with 13 bases between. This chain's CDR3 is CAISESSVVENIQYF. Here the CDR3 DNA reads TGTGCCATCAGTGAGTCAAGCGTTGTAGAGAACATTCAGTACTTC.

V is TRBV5-6 and J is TRBJ2-7; the D gene could be TRBD1 or TRBD2 (5 bases each). CDR1 is SGHDT and CDR2 is YYEEEE in the germline V gene. The V end lost 0 bases, the J end lost 2 bases, and 12 bases lay between the germline ends. The CDR3 sequence is 15 residues long. CDR3 bases: TGTGCCAGCAGCTTGGCCACGTGGGACGCCTACGAGCAGTACTTC. It specifies CASSLATWDAYEQYF.

Points on this clone: At the DNA level, this CDR3 is encoded by other sequences in the same sample as well. The V gene is TRBV28, the J gene TRBJ1-2; D might be TRBD1 (5 bases). CDR3 length: 12 amino acids. CDR1 MDHEN and CDR2 SYDVKM come from the germline V gene. With 3 bases removed from V and 5 bases from J, the gap between germline ends came to 7 bases. CDR3 residues: CASSLGDYGYTF. The CDR3 region has the DNA TGTGCCAGCAGTTTGGGGGATTATGGCTACACCTTC.

V is TRBV30 and J is TRBJ1-5; D gene unclear. Germline V gene lookup returns CDR1 GTSNPN and CDR2 SVGIG (reference sequence). The CDR3 extends over 13 amino acids. The V gene lost 0 bases and the J gene lost 7 bases, with 10 bases spanning the gap. CDR3 in amino acids: CAWSVDLGQPQHF. The CDR3 bases are TGTGCCTGGAGTGTAGATCTGGGCCAGCCCCAGCATTTT. Together with reference TRBV30 and TRBJ1-5, the CDR3 gives the full variable domain: SQTIHQWPATLVQPVGSPLSLECTVEGTSNPNLYWYRQAAGRGLQLLFYSVGIGQISSEVPQNLSASRPQDRQFILSSKKLLLSDSGFYLCAWSVDLGQPQHFGDGTRLSIL.

The genes are TRBV20-1 and TRBJ2-7; 8 bases map to TRBD2. This CDR3 has 11 residues. V was pared by 5 bases and J by 6 bases, with 3 bases of the junction left unmatched. From germline, CDR1 is DFQATT and CDR2 SNEGSKA (reference sequence). CDR3: CSAAGTSEQYF. The CDR3 DNA is TGCAGTGCTGCCGGGACTAGCGAGCAGTACTTC.

The chain uses TRBV2 and TRBJ2-7, with TRBD2 matching 14 bases. The germline gives CDR1 SNHLY, CDR2 FYNNEI. With V trimmed by 5 bases and J by 4 bases, 4 bases remained unmatched. The CDR3 sequence is 15 residues long. CDR3 bases: TGTGCCAGCAGTCCCGGGACTAGCGGGAGTTACGAGCAGTACTTC. Translating gives CASSPGTSGSYEQYF. Looking up the rest from reference TRBV2 and TRBJ2-7 gives the full variable domain: EPEVTQTPSHQVTQMGQEVILRCVPISNHLYFYWYRQILGQKVEFLVSFYNNEISEKSEIFDDQFSVERPDGSNFTLKIRSTKLEDSAMYFCASSPGTSGSYEQYFGPGTRLTVT.

The chain joins TRBV4-1 to TRBJ1-6, with 7 positions matching TRBD1. After removal of 0 bases from V and 7 bases from J, the junction contained 3 bases not matched to a gene. From germline, CDR1 is MGHRA and CDR2 YSYEKL. CDR3 size: 15 residues. The CDR3 loop is CASSQEWDRNSPLHF. The CDR3 coding sequence is TGCGCCAGCAGCCAAGAATGGGACAGAAATTCACCCCTCCACTTT.

V is TRBV5-6 and J is TRBJ1-4; 10 bases agree with TRBD1. Germline V CDR1 and CDR2: SGHDT, YYEEEE. The length of the CDR3 is 17 residues. The trim removed 3 bases at V and 3 bases at J, leaving 8 bases unmatched. CDR3 in amino acids: CASSSAGTGEANEKLFF. In nucleotides, the CDR3 is TGTGCCAGCAGCTCCGCCGGGACAGGGGAGGCTAATGAAAAACTGTTTTTT.

The chain is built from TRBV7-9 and TRBJ2-3; D possibly corresponds to TRBD2 (6 bases). Germline CDR1 SEHNR, CDR2 FQNEAQ (reference sequence). Trimming removed 5 bases from V and 5 bases from J, with 8 bases in between. The CDR3 extends over 12 amino acids. The chain's CDR3 is CASSPTRDTQYF. CDR3 in DNA: TGTGCCAGCAGCCCGACTAGAGATACGCAGTATTTT.

The gene calls are TRBV28 and TRBJ2-7; 11 positions agree with TRBD2. The trim removed 8 bases at V and 5 bases at J, leaving 14 bases unmatched. CDR1 and CDR2 (germline): MDHEN, SYDVKM. The CDR3 runs to 16 residues. The CDR3 is CASRLAGGPSGDEQYF. CDR3 DNA: TGTGCCAGCCGTCTAGCGGGAGGTCCGAGTGGCGACGAGCAGTACTTC.

The V call is TRBV27, the J call TRBJ2-7, with unresolved D. The CDR3 sequence is 10 residues long. Germline loops: CDR1 MNHEY, CDR2 SMNVEV (reference sequence). With 8 bases removed from V and 4 bases from J, the gap between germline ends came to 6 bases. CDR3 bases: TGTGCCAGCCCTAGGTACGAGCAGTACTTC. Residues: CASPRYEQYF.

This chain uses TRBV6-5 with TRBJ2-7, with TRBD2 as a possible D gene (6 bases). Trimming removed 5 bases at V and 4 bases at J, with 15 bases between. The CDR3 length is 14 residues. Germline values: CDR1 MNHEY, CDR2 SVGAGI. The CDR3 reads CASSRDSLLYEQYF. In nucleotides, the CDR3 is TGTGCCAGCAGTCGGGACTCGCTCCTTTACGAGCAGTACTTC.

V usage is TRBV7-6 and J usage is TRBJ2-1, with 7 bases lining up with TRBD1. The CDR3 totals 15 residues. Germline V gene lookup returns CDR1 SGHVS and CDR2 FNYEAQ. With V trimmed by 4 bases and J by 3 bases, 6 bases remained unmatched. CDR3: CASSSTGTLYNEQFF. In nucleotides, the CDR3 is TGTGCCAGCAGCTCGACAGGGACCCTCTACAATGAGCAGTTCTTC. Full variable domain (remainder filled in from reference TRBV7-6 and TRBJ2-1): GAGVSQSPRYKVTKRGQDVALRCDPISGHVSLYWYRQALGQGPEFLTYFNYEAQQDKSGLPNDRFSAERPEGSISTLTIQRTEQRDSAMYRCASSSTGTLYNEQFFGPGTRLTVL.

J is TRBJ2-7 and V is TRBV6-2 or TRBV6-3; 8 positions agree with TRBD2. CDR1 MNHEY and CDR2 SVGEGT come from the germline V gene. CDR3 length equals 14 residues. V gave up 5 bases and J gave up 2 bases; unmatched junction bases: 5. The CDR3 is CASSGGLGTYEQYF. The CDR3 coding sequence is TGTGCCAGCAGTGGGGGACTAGGAACCTACGAGCAGTACTTC.

DNA for the CDR3: TGTGCCAGCAGCGAATATACCGTCAACTACGAGCAGTACTTC. It translates to CASSEYTVNYEQYF. This chain uses TRBV7-2 with TRBJ2-7; D is uncertain. V was cut by 5 bases and J by 3 bases, with 14 bases left in between. Germline CDR1 reads SGHTA; CDR2 reads FQGNSA. This CDR3 spans 14 amino acids.

V is TRBV30 and J is TRBJ2-5; 10 bases are shared with TRBD2. Germline V gives CDR1 GTSNPN, CDR2 SVGIG (reference sequence). CDR3 length equals 15 residues. J was trimmed by 5 bases and V by 0 bases; bases with no gene match: 6. CDR3 nucleotide sequence: TGTGCCTGGAGTGTCCGGACTAGCGGTAGCGAGACCCAGTACTTC. Its translation: CAWSVRTSGSETQYF.

This clone was seen a single time. The chain uses TRBV19 and TRBJ1-6; no firm D call. CDR1 is LNHDA and CDR2 is SQIVND in the germline V gene (reference sequence). The CDR3 loop spans 14 amino acids. V was shortened by 6 bases and J by 6 bases, with 12 bases between the two germline ends. The CDR3 sequence: CASSPGTLNSPLHF. CDR3 coding DNA: TGTGCCAGTAGCCCGGGAACACTTAATTCACCCCTCCACTTT.

The V and J genes are TRBV6-2 or TRBV6-3 and TRBJ2-2; D is possibly TRBD2 (5 bases). The germline gives CDR1 MNHEY, CDR2 SVGEGT. V shed 2 bases and J shed 3 bases, with 16 bases lying between them. This CDR3 is built from 17 residues. CDR3 sequence: CASSYKGEYSHTGELFF. The CDR3 DNA is TGTGCCAGCAGTTACAAGGGAGAGTATTCACACACCGGGGAGCTGTTTTTT.

The chain is built from TRBV5-6 and TRBJ1-1; D is perhaps TRBD1 (5 bases). Per germline, CDR1 SGHDT and CDR2 YYEEEE. The CDR3 is made up of 14 amino acids. V dropped 3 bases and J dropped 7 bases, with 16 bases sitting between them. The DNA of the CDR3 is TGTGCCAGCAGCTGGTGGGGACCGAAGGGTGAAGCTTTCTTT. Translation: CASSWWGPKGEAFF. Looking up the rest from reference TRBV5-6 and TRBJ1-1 gives the full variable domain: DAGVTQSPTHLIKTRGQQVTLRCSPKSGHDTVSWYQQALGQGPQFIFQYYEEEERQRGNFPDRFSGHQFPNYSSELNVNALLLGDSALYLCASSWWGPKGEAFFGQGTRLTVV.

This chain links TRBV14 with TRBJ2-7; D gene unclear. Between the trimmed V and J ends, which lost 4 bases and 6 bases, there was a span of 16 bases. CDR1 and CDR2 from the germline V gene are SGHDN and FVKESK. The CDR3 spans 14 residues. The CDR3 coding sequence is TGTGCCAGCAGCCTAATCACGGGCCTATCCGAGCAGTACTTC. It encodes CASSLITGLSEQYF.

The rearrangement links TRBV5-5 to TRBJ2-7; no clear D gene. This CDR3 comprises 12 residues. Germline V gives CDR1 SGHKS, CDR2 YYEKEE (reference sequence). V was pared by 4 bases and J by 7 bases, with 12 bases between. The CDR3 protein is CASSLRPLEQYF. As DNA, the CDR3 is TGTGCCAGCAGCCTTAGACCCCTGGAGCAGTACTTC.

The chain carries TRBV28 and TRBJ2-7; tentative D call: TRBD2 (5 bases). CDR1 is MDHEN, CDR2 SYDVKM, per germline. The CDR3 runs 15 residues. V shed 3 bases and J shed 1 base, with 13 bases lying between them. This CDR3 reads CASSFLALGSYEQYF. The CDR3 bases are TGTGCCAGCAGTTTCCTAGCACTAGGGTCCTACGAGCAGTACTTC. Full variable domain (rest looked up from reference TRBV28 and TRBJ2-7): DVKVTQSSRYLVKRTGEKVFLECVQDMDHENMFWYRQDPGLGLRLIYFSYDVKMKEKGDIPEGYSVSREKKERFSLILESASTNQTSMYLCASSFLALGSYEQYFGPGTRLTVT.

In its sample, this clone was seen once. The V call is TRBV6-5, the J call TRBJ2-7; D possibly uses TRBD1 or TRBD2 (5 bases each). This CDR3 comprises 11 residues. CDR1 MNHEY and CDR2 SVGAGI come from the germline V gene. The germline V and J ends were trimmed by 1 base and 7 bases, with 5 bases remaining between them. For the CDR3, the DNA is TGTGCCAGCAGTTACTGGGGGGAGCAGTACTTC. Amino acids: CASSYWGEQYF.

The rearrangement joins TRBV5-1 to TRBJ2-1; D gene ambiguous. The CDR3 runs to 14 residues. V gave up 0 bases and J gave up 9 bases, with 13 bases separating them. In germline, CDR1 is SGHRS, CDR2 YFSETQ. For the CDR3, the DNA is TGCGCCAGCAGCTTGGCCCCCAAAGCAGCTGAGCAGTTCTTC. As protein: CASSLAPKAAEQFF. The entire variable domain, with the rest obtained from reference TRBV5-1 and TRBJ2-1, is as follows: KAGVTQTPRYLIKTRGQQVTLSCSPISGHRSVSWYQQTPGQGLQFLFEYFSETQRNKGNFPGRFSGRQFSNSRSEMNVSTLELGDSALYLCASSLAPKAAEQFFGPGTRLTVL.